This section outlines one T cell receptor beta chain sequence together with its context. With some 200,000 irradiated, violet-dye-labeled stimulator cells, some 200,000 CFSE-labeled responder cells were plated. The sample belongs to a study of graft-versus-host responses after intestinal transplantation. Between the trimmed V and J ends, which lost 6 bases and 7 bases, there was a span of 25 bases. CDR1 and CDR2 from the germline V gene are SEHNR and FQNEAQ (reference sequence). The CDR3 loop spans 16 amino acids. TCRdb's table, derived via immunoSEQ multiplex PCR, lists solely in-frame clones and lacks some. This table has tens of thousands of clones, about 45% appearing once.

The TCR originated in a human patient who was an organ donor for intestinal transplantation. The chain combines TRBV7-9 with TRBJ2-7, with D perhaps matching TRBD1 or TRBD2 (5 bases each). The specimen was alloreactive CD8+ T cells from a mixed lymphocyte reaction culture, collected before transplantation. The subset here: CFSE-low proliferating T cells sorted from roughly 6-day pre-transplant mixed lymphocyte reaction (GvH or HvG direction). The CDR3 loop reads CASRPAGGASWREQYF. Written as DNA, the CDR3 is TGTGCCAGCAGGCCCGCCGGTGGGGCTAGCTGGCGGGAGCAGTACTTC.